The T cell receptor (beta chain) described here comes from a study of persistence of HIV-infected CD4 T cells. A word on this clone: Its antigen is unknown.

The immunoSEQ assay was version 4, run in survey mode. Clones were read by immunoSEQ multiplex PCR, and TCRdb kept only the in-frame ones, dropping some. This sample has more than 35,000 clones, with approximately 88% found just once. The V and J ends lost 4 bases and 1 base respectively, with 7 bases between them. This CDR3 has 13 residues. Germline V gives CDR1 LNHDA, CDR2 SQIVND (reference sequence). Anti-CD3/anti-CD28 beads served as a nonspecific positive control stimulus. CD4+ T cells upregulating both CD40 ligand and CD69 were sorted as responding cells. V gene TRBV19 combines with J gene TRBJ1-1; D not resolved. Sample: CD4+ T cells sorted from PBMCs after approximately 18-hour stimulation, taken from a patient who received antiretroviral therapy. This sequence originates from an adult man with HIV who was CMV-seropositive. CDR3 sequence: CASSTYKNTEAFF. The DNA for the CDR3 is TGTGCCAGTAGTACTTACAAGAACACTGAAGCTTTCTTT.